The clone carrying this T cell receptor (beta chain) was counted only a few times. Antigen specificity is unknown. This entry belongs to a study of cytomegalovirus exposure and HLA in healthy donors. Study-wide background: Early released data comprised tens of millions of unique TCRs from HLA-typed donors. Findings of the study overall: Association of a missense DCLRE1C variant with TCR beta V- and J-gene trimming was reported in a later analysis.

This PCR relied on a set of 60 Vbeta primers and 13 Jbeta primers. TCRdb's copy holds only in-frame clones and misses some; the assay was immunoSEQ multiplex PCR. The sample yields some 180,000 clones, about 83% seen once. The sequenced sample was PBMCs. The origin of this receptor is a female donor in good health and CMV-seronegative.

The chain's CDR3 is CASSQDRQGLYEQYF. CDR3 in DNA: TGCGCCAGCAGCCAAGATCGGCAGGGCCTCTACGAGCAGTACTTC. This chain uses TRBV4-1 with TRBJ2-7; TRBD1 is a possible D gene (5 bases). CDR3 length: 15 residues. Germline values: CDR1 MGHRA, CDR2 YSYEKL. V lost 0 bases, J lost 3 bases, and 12 bases lay in between.